This T cell receptor beta chain derives from a study of post-analysis software for immune sequencing data. General study points: Four to six TRBV segments were more frequent in patients than controls; TRBV5-6, TRBV5-1 and TRBV20-1 belonged to this group.

A word on this clonotype: Its antigen is as yet unknown.

Germline V lookup: CDR1 SNHLY, CDR2 FYNNEI. V was pared by 6 bases and J by 1 base, with 10 bases between. The CDR3 is made up of 15 amino acids. The authors incorporated unique molecular identifiers into the TCR beta cDNA libraries. Via MiXCR, TCRdb re-called the PCR reads, giving one row per CDR3 protein. The table has almost 700,000 distinct CDR3 sequences, 55% to 60% seen once. The chain employs TRBV2 and TRBJ2-6, with no clear D. The TCR was taken from a girl aged 2-10 years with multiple sclerosis. The sequenced sample consisted of blood. The CDR3 DNA reads TGTGCCAGCAGGTTCAGGCTATCTGGGGCCAACGTCCTGACTTTC. Its protein product is CASRFRLSGANVLTF.